These T cell receptor beta chains were read from a single sample in a study of blood T cell repertoires in COVID-19. Data came from immunoSEQ multiplex PCR; TCRdb stores just in-frame clones and leaves some out. The repertoire has hundreds of thousands of clones, approximately 81% of them found once; the top ten carry roughly a sixth. What was sequenced was PBMCs or T cells enriched from blood (not recorded which). Receptors were obtained from a man aged 35-49 years who had recovered from COVID-19. The CDR3 runs from the conserved cysteine through the conserved F or W. A D gene is named only where the DNA matches it firmly. Not every row has a clone size; where given, it reads once, few, many or a size class.

D: NA
V: TRBV9
size: NA
J: TRBJ2-1
CDR3: CASSVVPVGAGIDFYNEQFF
DNA: TGTGCCAGCAGCGTAGTCCCCGTTGGCGCGGGCATCGACTTTTACAATGAGCAGTTCTTC

D: NA
V: TRBV19
size: NA
J: TRBJ2-3
CDR3: CASSPRTNTDTQYF
DNA: TGTGCCAGTAGCCCCCGGACTAATACAGATACGCAGTATTTT

D: TRBD1
V: TRBV7-2
size: NA
J: TRBJ1-1
CDR3: CASSLVLGSRTGVGTEAFF
DNA: TGTGCCAGCAGCTTAGTCCTAGGTTCCCGGACAGGGGTTGGCACTGAAGCTTTCTTT

D: TRBD2
V: TRBV6-5
size: once
J: TRBJ2-7
CDR3: CASGTSGSYEQYF
DNA: TGTGCCAGCGGGACTAGCGGTTCCTACGAGCAGTACTTC

D: NA
V: TRBV27
size: NA
J: TRBJ1-5
CDR3: CASSMDSYSNQPQHF
DNA: TGTGCCAGCAGTATGGACAGTTATAGCAATCAGCCCCAGCATTTT

D: TRBD2
V: TRBV2
size: few
J: TRBJ2-1
CDR3: CASSVGAGGSNEQFF
DNA: TGTGCCAGCAGTGTTGGAGCGGGAGGCTCGAATGAGCAGTTCTTC

D: TRBD1
V: TRBV11-2
size: NA
J: TRBJ1-2
CDR3: CASSPGTASGYTF
DNA: TGTGCCAGCAGCCCTGGGACAGCCTCGGGCTACACCTTC

D: NA
V: TRBV27
size: NA
J: TRBJ2-3
CDR3: CASSLLQVSTDTQYF
DNA: TGTGCCAGCAGTTTATTACAGGTTAGCACAGATACGCAGTATTTT

D: NA
V: TRBV5-1
size: many
J: TRBJ1-2
CDR3: CASRGANYGYTF
DNA: TGCGCCAGTCGGGGGGCTAACTATGGCTACACCTTC

D: NA
V: TRBV25-1
size: NA
J: TRBJ1-5
CDR3: CASSESGLNQPQHF
DNA: TGTGCCAGCAGTGAATCAGGATTGAATCAGCCCCAGCATTTT

D: TRBD2
V: TRBV10-3
size: NA
J: TRBJ2-1
CDR3: CAISVPPGTSGRNEQFF
DNA: TGTGCCATCAGTGTTCCGCCCGGGACTAGCGGGAGAAATGAGCAGTTCTTC

D: NA
V: TRBV19
size: NA
J: TRBJ2-7
CDR3: CASSSTGTYEQYF
DNA: TGTGCCAGTAGTAGTACAGGGACCTACGAGCAGTACTTC

D: NA
V: TRBV3-1/TRBV3-2
size: NA
J: TRBJ2-1
CDR3: CASSQDGRGGNEQFF
DNA: TGTGCCAGCAGCCAGGACGGGAGAGGAGGCAATGAGCAGTTCTTC

D: NA
V: TRBV14
size: NA
J: TRBJ2-1
CDR3: CASSQASVYEQFF
DNA: TGTGCCAGCAGCCAAGCTTCGGTATATGAGCAGTTCTTC

D: TRBD2
V: TRBV7-2
size: once
J: TRBJ2-7
CDR3: CASSPGLAGIYEQYF
DNA: TGTGCCAGCAGCCCGGGACTAGCGGGAATATACGAGCAGTACTTC

D: NA
V: TRBV27
size: NA
J: TRBJ1-4
CDR3: CASSPIGVGGEKLFF
DNA: TGTGCCAGCAGTCCCATAGGGGTGGGGGGTGAAAAACTGTTTTTT

D: TRBD1
V: TRBV3-1/TRBV3-2
size: NA
J: TRBJ1-6
CDR3: CASSRRQGPNSPLHF
DNA: TGTGCCAGCAGTCGAAGACAGGGGCCGAATTCACCCCTCCACTTT